This T cell receptor beta chain was recorded in a study of OX40 agonist ivuxolimab in advanced cancers. About the full investigation: Ivuxolimab, which targeted the costimulatory receptor OX40 (CD134), was an agonistic, fully human IgG2 monoclonal antibody. The purpose of peripheral TCRbeta sequencing was to test whether ivuxolimab changed TCR sequence diversity and led to clonal T-cell expansion. Partial responses occurred in three dose-escalation patients, of whom one had hepatocellular carcinoma and two had cutaneous melanoma. The dose-escalation cohort was around 83% male with a mean age of approximately 60 years, ranging from roughly 20 to 80. The paper covers the monotherapy dose-escalation part of the phase I ivuxolimab trial, which included N = 52 patients. Prior anti-PD-1, anti-PD-L1 or anti-CTLA-4 therapy was permitted, and checkpoint inhibitors had been received by about 37% of dose-escalation patients. Intravenous ivuxolimab was administered to patients every 2 weeks at six dose levels: 0.01, 0.1, 0.3, 1.5, 3 and 10 mg/kg. Among the roughly 52 dose-escalation patients, around 19 had hepatocellular carcinoma, some 15 melanoma, 9 renal cell carcinoma and 9 head and neck cancer.

Reading from cysteine to phenylalanine, the CDR3 counts 11 amino acids. The CDR3 DNA has 33 bases and is translated from base 1. V is pared back by 6 bases and J by 7 bases, with 10 bases lying between the germline termini. For CDR1 and CDR2, the germline V gene lists KGHSH and LQKENI. Patients with a history of autoimmune disease or receiving systemic immunosuppression were excluded from the trial. Peripheral blood for TCR sequencing was collected from all dose cohorts at baseline, on cycle 4 day 1, and on cycle 7 day 1. Samples came from an open-label, multicenter, first-in-human phase I dose-escalation trial of ivuxolimab. The trial enrolled adults with locally advanced or metastatic head and neck squamous cell, hepatocellular, melanoma or renal cell carcinoma. Before TCR sequencing, CD4+ T cells and CD8+ T cells from peripheral blood were sorted into separate populations. Study-level results and caveats: The antigen specificity of the peripheral T cells that underwent clonal expansion was not determined. In the 0.1-3.0 mg/kg groups, partial responders had among the lowest normalized peripheral clonal expansion, particularly in CD8+ T cells. After ivuxolimab, CD8+ T cells had more expanded clones than CD4+ T cells on average. At doses of 0.1 to 3.0 mg/kg, clonal expansion of both CD4+ and CD8+ blood T cells was observed from baseline to week 6. Low levels of normalized T-cell clonal expansion were also shown by some nonresponding patients.

Genomic DNA was isolated from the sorted cells so that the TCRbeta CDR3 region could be sequenced. The immunoSEQ Assay was used to sequence the TCRbeta CDR3 regions. As stored in TCRdb, this immuneACCESS dataset retains in-frame rearrangements with V and J assigned. A fraction of the clones does not appear; measured against another copy, unresolved V genes explain less than half of the discrepancy, and the remainder lacks a known reason. The sample table lists over 60,000 clones, 94% of them with a count of one. The ten most abundant clones make up less than 20% of the sample. About this clone itself: The antigen this receptor binds is unknown. No base quality values were provided; no much bigger clone lies one nucleotide off.

This chain joins TRBV18 to TRBJ2-7; matching of 6 bases hints at TRBD1 as the D gene. The input for sequencing was CD4+ or CD8+ T cells sorted from blood, taken in a trial of the OX40 agonist ivuxolimab. The sequence was obtained from an adult with an advanced solid tumor such as melanoma, head and neck, liver or kidney cancer. The nucleotide sequence is TGTGCCAGCTCGCCCGACAGGGAGCAGTACTTC. It encodes CASSPDREQYF.